Here is one T cell receptor (beta chain) with its context. Its antigen is not identified. This entry belongs to a study of radiotherapy plus CTLA-4 blockade in lung cancer. Looking at the study overall: For about 18% of patients, objective responses occurred, and about 33% had disease control. Study results and limitations: Radiotherapy was combined with ipilimumab, and tumor-derived TCR clones then expanded in blood.

CDR1 SGHTA and CDR2 FQGNSA come from the germline V gene. The CDR3 contains 13 residues. Trimming left V 5 bases short and J 5 bases short, with 10 bases between. Participants had chemo-refractory metastatic non-small-cell lung cancer and were treated with focal radiation plus ipilimumab CTLA-4 blockade. The table came from immunoSEQ multiplex PCR; TCRdb's copy has only in-frame clones and leaves some out. The sample carries about 120,000 clones, about 77% recorded once. This chain connects TRBV7-2 to TRBJ2-1; no clear D. This clonotype originated in a human donor with non-small cell lung cancer who had a partial response to radiotherapy plus ipilimumab. The sample consisted of peripheral blood, taken from a patient treated with radiotherapy plus ipilimumab. The CDR3 loop reads CASSQINNNEQFF. CDR3 DNA: TGTGCCAGCAGCCAGATTAACAACAATGAGCAGTTCTTC. The full variable domain, completed using reference TRBV7-2 and TRBJ2-1, is GAGVSQSPSNKVTEKGKDVELRCDPISGHTALYWYRQSLGQGLEFLIYFQGNSAPDKSGLPSDRFSAERTGGSVSTLTIQRTQQEDSAVYLCASSQINNNEQFFGPGTRLTVL.